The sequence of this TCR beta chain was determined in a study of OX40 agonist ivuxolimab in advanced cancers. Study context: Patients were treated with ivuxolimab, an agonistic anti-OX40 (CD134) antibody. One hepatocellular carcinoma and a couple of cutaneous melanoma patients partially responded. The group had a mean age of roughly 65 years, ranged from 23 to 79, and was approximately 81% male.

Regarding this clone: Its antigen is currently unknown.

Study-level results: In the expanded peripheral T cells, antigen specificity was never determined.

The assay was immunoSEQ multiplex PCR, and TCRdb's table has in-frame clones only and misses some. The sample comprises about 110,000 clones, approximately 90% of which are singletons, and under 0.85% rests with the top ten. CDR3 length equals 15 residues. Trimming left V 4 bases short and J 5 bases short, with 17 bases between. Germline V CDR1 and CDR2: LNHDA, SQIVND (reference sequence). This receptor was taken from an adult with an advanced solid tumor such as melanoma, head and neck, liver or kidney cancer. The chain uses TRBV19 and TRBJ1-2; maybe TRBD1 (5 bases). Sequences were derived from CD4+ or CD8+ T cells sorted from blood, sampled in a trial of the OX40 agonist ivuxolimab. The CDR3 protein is CASSTGTAAWYGYTF. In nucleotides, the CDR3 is TGTGCCAGTAGTACCGGGACCGCGGCGTGGTATGGCTACACCTTC.